Below are 24 T cell receptor beta chains sequenced from a single sample in a study of T cell repertoires in cytomegalovirus infection. TCRdb called the reads again in MiXCR, with one record for every CDR3 protein. The sample lists 900,000 to 950,000 distinct CDR3 sequences, about a third occurring once. The antigens of these receptors remain unknown. Source: cultured CD8+ T cells from PBMCs, taken from culture after CMV antigen stimulation. The receptors were gathered from a human donor in good health (CMV status not recorded). Some clones in this sample may be carry-over from other donors' samples.

This clonotype was seen more than once but under ten times. The chain joins TRBV29-1 to TRBJ2-5; 11 nucleotides align to TRBD2. The CDR3 sequence is 16 residues long. Losses at the gene ends were 3 bases for V and 1 base for J; bases not matched to a gene: 7. Germline values: CDR1 SQVTM, CDR2 ANQGSEA. The CDR3, as DNA: TGCAGCGTTGATGGAACTAGCGGGGGCCTCCAAGAGACCCAGTACTTC. Residues: CSVDGTSGGLQETQYF.

The chain is built from TRBV5-1 and TRBJ2-3, with 9 bases that match TRBD1. The CDR3 extends over 18 amino acids. The germline gives CDR1 SGHRS, CDR2 YFSETQ. V shed 4 bases, J shed 2 bases, and the junction held 14 bases outside the gene matches. This CDR3 reads CASSTSVGTGRNTDTQYF. CDR3 coding DNA: TGCGCCAGCAGCACCTCAGTGGGGACAGGGAGGAACACAGATACGCAGTATTTT.

The genes are TRBV6-5 and TRBJ2-2; D call uncertain. Trimming left V 2 bases short and J 0 bases short, with 7 bases between. The CDR3 length is 15 residues. Germline CDR1 MNHEY, CDR2 SVGAGI. CDR3 region: CASSYDDANTGELFF. CDR3 coding DNA: TGTGCCAGCAGTTACGACGACGCGAACACCGGGGAGCTGTTTTTT.

V and J are TRBV9 and TRBJ1-1; TRBD1 is a possible D gene (6 bases). The CDR3 contains 18 residues. Germline values: CDR1 SGDLS, CDR2 YYNGEE. Trimming shortened V by 0 bases and J by 5 bases, and 23 bases separated the two germline ends. The DNA for the CDR3 is TGTGCCAGCAGCGTAGCCGCCTTCCCACACCCAGGGGAAACTGAAGCTTTCTTT. It yields the protein CASSVAAFPHPGETEAFF.

This clonotype was detected ten times or more. The rearrangement joins TRBV27 to TRBJ2-7, with 8 bases fitting TRBD1. The V gene's germline CDR1 is MNHEY and CDR2 SMNVEV (reference sequence). The V segment lost 4 bases and the J segment 3 bases; nucleotides outside the gene matches: 5. CDR3 length: 14 amino acids. CDR3 nucleotide sequence: TGTGCCAGCAGTTATGGACAGGGAGGCTACGAGCAGTACGTC. This codes for CASSYGQGGYEQYV.

The gene calls are TRBV4-2 and TRBJ2-1; no clear D gene. The V gene lost 0 bases and the J gene lost 10 bases, with 13 bases spanning the gap. Germline CDR1 LGHNA, CDR2 YNFKEQ. CDR3 length equals 14 residues. The CDR3 loop is CASSQDGWLLEQFF. For the CDR3, the DNA is TGTGCCAGCAGCCAAGATGGGTGGCTATTGGAGCAGTTCTTC.

This clonotype has only one observation. This chain joins TRBV20-1 and TRBJ2-3; 11 bases are a match to TRBD2. Germline-derived CDR1 and CDR2 are DFQATT and SNEGSKA (reference sequence). V shed 4 bases and J 0 bases; nucleotides not matched to a gene: 6. CDR3 length: 16 amino acids. The DNA for the CDR3 is TGCAGTGCTAACCTAGCGGGGGGCGGGAGCACAGATACGCAGTATTTT. Its translation: CSANLAGGGSTDTQYF.

V and J are TRBV12-3 or TRBV12-4 and TRBJ1-1; D uncertain. This CDR3 comprises 11 residues. The V gene lost 3 bases and the J gene lost 7 bases, with 6 bases spanning the gap. For the CDR3, the DNA is TGTGCCAGCAGTTTTGGATTTGAAGCTTTCTTT. This sequence encodes CASSFGFEAFF.

The chain is built from TRBV6-1 and TRBJ1-2; maybe TRBD1 (5 bases). The germline V gene has CDR1 MNHNS and CDR2 SASEGT. The V end lost 1 base, the J end lost 5 bases, and 11 bases lay between the germline ends. The CDR3 extends over 14 amino acids. This CDR3 is CASSEDGDGYGYTF. CDR3 DNA sequence: TGTGCCAGCAGTGAAGATGGGGACGGGTATGGCTACACCTTC.

The gene calls are TRBV7-8 and TRBJ1-2, with D uncertain. The length of the CDR3 is 16 residues. Germline V lookup: CDR1 SGHVS, CDR2 FQNEAQ. Deletions cut 4 bases from V and 2 bases from J, with 17 bases between. CDR3 bases: TGTGCCAGCAGCTACTATTCAGGAGAGGGCAACTATGGCTACACCTTC. Its translation is CASSYYSGEGNYGYTF.

This clonotype was detected only a few times. The chain is built from TRBV3-1 and TRBJ2-1, with 9 bases aligning to TRBD2. V lost 8 bases, J lost 10 bases, and 6 bases stayed unmatched. Per the germline V gene, CDR1 is LGHDT and CDR2 is YNNKEL (reference sequence). The CDR3 runs 12 residues. This CDR3 is CASLAGPGEQFF. CDR3 sequence (DNA): TGTGCCAGCCTAGCGGGGCCGGGGGAGCAGTTCTTC.

This chain links TRBV12-3 or TRBV12-4 with TRBJ1-5; unclear D gene. V lost 5 bases and J 3 bases, leaving 11 bases between the germline ends. The CDR3 consists of 14 residues. CDR3 sequence (DNA): TGTGCCAGCAGTATGGACGGCGTCAATCAGCCCCAGCATTTT. Translating it yields CASSMDGVNQPQHF.

The CDR3, as DNA: TGTGCCACCAGTGGGTGGGATCAGCCCCAGCATTTT. Translation: CATSGWDQPQHF. V is TRBV24-1 and J is TRBJ1-5; D ambiguous. This CDR3 region has 12 residues. Looked up from germline, CDR1 is KGHDR and CDR2 is SFDVKD. V dropped 5 bases and J dropped 5 bases, with 6 bases sitting between them.

The chain uses TRBV12-3 or TRBV12-4 and TRBJ2-2, with a weak D call TRBD2 (7 bases). V lost 5 bases, J lost 1 base, and 23 bases lay in between. There are 19 residues in the CDR3. Here the CDR3 reads CASSHPGAGEGMNTGELFF. The CDR3 nucleotides are TGTGCCAGCAGTCATCCAGGGGCCGGGGAGGGGATGAACACCGGGGAGCTGTTTTTT.

This clonotype was detected a few times. The chain couples TRBV11-3 to TRBJ2-1; D ambiguous. The V end was cut by 1 base, the J end by 1 base, with 17 bases between. The CDR3 loop spans 18 amino acids. Germline V gene data show CDR1 as SGHNT and CDR2 as YENEEA. The CDR3 DNA follows: TGTGCCAGCAGCTTAGCTTCTGTATTTGGTTTATCCTACAATGAGCAGTTCTTC. Translated: CASSLASVFGLSYNEQFF. The whole variable domain, remainder taken from reference TRBV11-3 and TRBJ2-1, is EAGVVQSPRYKIIEKKQPVAFWCNPISGHNTLYWYLQNLGQGPELLIRYENEEAVDDSQLPKDRFSAERLKGVDSTLKIQPAELGDSAVYLCASSLASVFGLSYNEQFFGPGTRLTVL.

This clonotype was seen more than once but under ten times. This chain connects TRBV27 to TRBJ2-2; possibly TRBD1 for D (6 bases). The CDR3 loop spans 14 amino acids. CDR1 MNHEY and CDR2 SMNVEV come from the germline V gene (reference sequence). Deletions cut 5 bases from V and 7 bases from J, with 14 bases between. The CDR3 DNA follows: TGTGCCAGCAGTGGGCAGGGGATCGTCGGGGAGCTGTTTTTT. Translation gives CASSGQGIVGELFF.

This clonotype was counted many times. The chain combines TRBV7-8 with TRBJ2-5; 16 nucleotides align to TRBD2. Unmatched junction bases numbered 13, after V lost 2 bases and J lost 7 bases. From germline, CDR1 is SGHVS and CDR2 FQNEAQ. The CDR3 is 19 amino acids. As DNA, the CDR3 is TGTGCCAGCAGCTTAAAGGGACTAGCGGGGGGGCCCGGGTCAGGGACCCAGTACTTC. This translates into CASSLKGLAGGPGSGTQYF. The whole variable domain, remainder taken from reference TRBV7-8 and TRBJ2-5, is GAGVSQSPRYKVAKRGQDVALRCDPISGHVSLFWYQQALGQGPEFLTYFQNEAQLDKSGLPSDRFFAERPEGSVSTLKIQRTQQEDSAVYLCASSLKGLAGGPGSGTQYFGPGTRLLVL.

This clonotype was recorded many times. V usage is TRBV7-8 and J usage is TRBJ2-1; TRBD2 agrees at 15 bases. J was trimmed by 3 bases and V by 5 bases; bases with no gene match: 8. The CDR3 has 18 residues. Germline assignment: CDR1 SGHVS and CDR2 FQNEAQ. CDR3 region: CASSPGLAGGQGYNEQFF. DNA of the CDR3: TGTGCCAGCAGCCCGGGACTAGCGGGGGGCCAAGGCTACAATGAGCAGTTCTTC.

This clonotype appeared a few times. The gene calls are TRBV6-1 and TRBJ1-1; 7 nucleotides align to TRBD1. Germline loops: CDR1 MNHNS, CDR2 SASEGT. The CDR3 consists of 15 residues. V shed 4 bases, J shed 0 bases, and the junction held 5 bases outside the gene matches. CDR3 loop: CASSVDRLLNTEAFF. For the CDR3, the DNA is TGTGCCAGCAGTGTGGACAGGCTATTGAACACTGAAGCTTTCTTT.

The chain recombines TRBV4-1 with TRBJ2-2, with D tentatively TRBD1 or TRBD2 (6 bases each). Per the germline V gene, CDR1 is MGHRA and CDR2 is YSYEKL. Deletions cut 4 bases from V and 7 bases from J, with 22 bases between. This CDR3 has 17 residues. CDR3: CASSLRVGGLNNGELFF. The CDR3 bases are TGCGCCAGCAGCCTCAGAGTGGGGGGCCTGAATAACGGGGAGCTGTTTTTT.

This chain joins TRBV7-9 and TRBJ2-3; TRBD2 matches at 8 bases. The germline gives CDR1 SEHNR, CDR2 FQNEAQ (reference sequence). V was clipped by 5 bases and J by 0 bases; unmatched bases: 7. This CDR3 has 16 amino acids. CDR3 sequence reads: CASSQSGGLSTDTQYF. The CDR3 nucleotides are TGTGCCAGCAGCCAGAGCGGGGGCCTTAGCACAGATACGCAGTATTTT.

The gene calls are TRBV4-1 and TRBJ1-1; D is unclear. Germline loops: CDR1 MGHRA, CDR2 YSYEKL. The V and J ends lost 0 bases and 4 bases respectively, with 12 bases between them. The CDR3 extends over 15 amino acids. The CDR3 DNA sequence: TGCGCCAGCAGCCAAGATCCAACCGCTGGCACTGAAGCTTTCTTT. Protein product: CASSQDPTAGTEAFF.

The chain links TRBV5-5 to TRBJ1-5, with D perhaps matching TRBD1 (6 bases). V was clipped by 5 bases and J by 3 bases, with 15 bases between them. The CDR3 covers 15 residues. Germline V gene lookup returns CDR1 SGHKS and CDR2 YYEKEE (reference sequence). The CDR3 sequence: CASSSGHPNNQPQHF. The CDR3 nucleotides are TGTGCCAGCAGTTCGGGACACCCCAACAATCAGCCCCAGCATTTT.

This chain links TRBV3-1 with TRBJ1-1, with TRBD1 as a possible D gene (5 bases). The CDR3 sequence is 18 residues long. The V end was cut by 5 bases, the J end by 3 bases, with 25 bases between. From germline, CDR1 is LGHDT and CDR2 YNNKEL (reference sequence). CDR3 protein: CASSFTETGRPSYTEAFF. In DNA, the CDR3 is TGTGCCAGCAGCTTTACAGAGACGGGACGGCCGTCGTACACTGAAGCTTTCTTT.